This T cell receptor beta chain stems from a study of blood T cell repertoires in COVID-19. Turning to the study itself: COVID-19 samples, acute and convalescent, were from the United States, Italy and Spain.

Sequenced by immunoSEQ multiplex PCR; TCRdb stores in-frame clones only, minus some. The sample records 300,000 to 450,000 clones, 89% being singletons. Losses at the gene ends were 8 bases for V and 9 bases for J; bases not matched to a gene: 7. CDR1 and CDR2 (germline): LNHDA, SQIVND (reference sequence). The CDR3 runs 13 residues. One Seattle source followed patients from active infection through their disease course. The clonotype comes from a woman in her sixties with COVID-19, enrolled during active disease. This chain joins TRBV19 and TRBJ1-6; 7 bases map to TRBD1. Sequences were obtained from peripheral blood. The CDR3 here is CASEDRRGSPLHF. CDR3 DNA: TGTGCCAGTGAGGACAGGCGGGGTTCACCCCTCCACTTT.